These 8 T cell receptor beta chains were sequenced from one sample in a study of CD8+ T cells in alopecia areata. The authors extracted RNA and reverse transcribed it into cDNA as the sequencing template. Using immunoSEQ multiplex PCR, the repertoire was profiled, and TCRdb retains in-frame clones only, with some absent. This table holds fewer than 250,000 clones, about 60% found once. Sample: CD4+ T cells sorted from blood, taken at week 0. Receptors originate from a human donor with alopecia areata.

The genes are TRBV19 and TRBJ2-6; D might be TRBD1 (5 bases). The ends were cut back, 6 bases at V and 0 bases at J, with 18 bases in the middle. Germline-derived CDR1 and CDR2 are LNHDA and SQIVND (reference sequence). The CDR3 spans 18 residues. CDR3 residues: CASSPKGQVISGANVLTF. CDR3 in DNA: TGTGCCAGTAGCCCGAAGGGGCAGGTCATCTCTGGGGCCAACGTCCTGACTTTC.

The V call is TRBV7-9, the J call TRBJ2-1, with 8 bases fitting TRBD1. The CDR3 consists of 14 residues. The germline gives CDR1 SEHNR, CDR2 FQNEAQ (reference sequence). The V and J ends lost 5 bases and 3 bases, in that order; junction bases with no gene match: 3. The CDR3 nucleotides are TGTGCCAGCAGCCGAGGACAGGGCTACAATGAGCAGTTCTTC. It encodes CASSRGQGYNEQFF.

V is TRBV30 and J is TRBJ1-1; TRBD1 is a possible D gene (5 bases). The length of the CDR3 is 14 residues. The V gene lost 4 bases and the J gene lost 2 bases, with 14 bases spanning the gap. Germline V gene lookup returns CDR1 GTSNPN and CDR2 SVGIG (reference sequence). The CDR3 coding sequence is TGTGCCTGGAAGGGGCTCTCACAAAACACTGAAGCTTTCTTT. Its translation is CAWKGLSQNTEAFF.

The rearrangement joins TRBV30 to TRBJ2-5; D gene ambiguous. The J call may be wrong; the DNA end is better matched by TRBJ2-7. The CDR3 loop spans 12 amino acids. Germline V gives CDR1 GTSNPN, CDR2 SVGIG (reference sequence). The CDR3: CAWSRPTYEQYF. In nucleotides, the CDR3 is TGTGCCTGGAGTAGGCCCACCTACGAGCAGTACTTC.

This chain joins TRBV2 and TRBJ1-1, with a tentative D call TRBD1 (6 bases). The CDR3 covers 16 residues. The V and J ends lost 6 bases and 1 base respectively, with 18 bases between them. Germline V gene data show CDR1 as SNHLY and CDR2 as FYNNEI. As DNA, the CDR3 is TGTGCCAGCAGGGAGTCTTGGACAGATACGAACACTGAAGCTTTCTTT. It yields the protein CASRESWTDTNTEAFF.

The chain couples TRBV29-1 to TRBJ1-2, with D uncertain. CDR1 is SQVTM, CDR2 ANQGSEA, per germline. Trimming took 4 bases from V and 5 from J, leaving 11 bases between them. The CDR3 is 12 residues long. In DNA form, the CDR3 reads TGCAGCGTTGGAGTACAAGCATATGGCTACACCTTC. It encodes CSVGVQAYGYTF.

This clone was picked up a small number of times. The chain links TRBV4-1 to TRBJ2-2; 13 nucleotides agree with TRBD2. J gave up 5 bases and V 6 bases, and 9 bases lay outside the gene matches. Looked up from germline, CDR1 is MGHRA and CDR2 is YSYEKL. This CDR3 has 17 residues. DNA of the CDR3: TGCGCCAGCAGGGGGACTAGCGGGACCCTGAGGACCGGGGAGCTGTTTTTT. This translates into CASRGTSGTLRTGELFF.

The J gene is TRBJ1-2, the V gene TRBV9; no clear D gene. CDR3 size: 13 residues. Trimming left V 0 bases short and J 7 bases short, with 10 bases between. Germline CDR1 SGDLS, CDR2 YYNGEE. CDR3 in amino acids: CASSVDVGPGYTF. CDR3 bases: TGTGCCAGCAGCGTAGATGTCGGCCCTGGCTACACCTTC.